The clone carrying this T cell receptor beta chain was found many times. The antigen remains undetermined. This entry belongs to a study of spatial heterogeneity in lung cancer. Findings and caveats of the study: Blood showed ubiquitous tumor TCRs more often at resection than at routine follow-up.

Carried by each TCR cDNA molecule was a unique molecular identifier. One entry per CDR3 protein, called by TCRdb with MiXCR from the 5' RACE reads. The profile covers over 25,000 distinct CDR3 sequences, with more than 8% appearing a single time and 35% to 40% taken by the ten largest. V shed 5 bases, J shed 5 bases, and the junction held 3 bases outside the gene matches. Germline CDR1 reads SGHTA; CDR2 reads FQGNSA. The CDR3 sequence is 13 residues long. Specified time point: sample taken at primary tumor resection. Whole RNA from tumor, nontumor lung or frozen PBMC was sequenced unsorted. Samples were obtained from some 70 donors, all untreated early-stage non-small cell lung cancer patients.

This TCR was sampled from a female donor with early-stage non-small cell lung cancer. This specimen was PBMCs, taken at surgery. The V call is TRBV7-2, the J call TRBJ2-5; 9 bases map to TRBD1. The CDR3 loop reads CASSIGTGETQYF. The CDR3 DNA follows: TGTGCCAGCAGCATCGGGACAGGGGAGACCCAGTACTTC.